These T cell receptor beta chains were read from a single sample in a study of memory CD4+ T cells and cytomegalovirus serostatus. Assay used: immunoSEQ multiplex PCR; TCRdb lists only in-frame clones, some missing. The repertoire holds approximately 42,000 clones, with around three quarters as singletons. The sequenced sample was memory CD4+ T cells from blood. The origin of the receptors is an adult in good health and CMV-seronegative. CDR3s include the opening cysteine and the closing phenylalanine or tryptophan. D genes are given only for firm matches. Some rows have no size entry. The others give once, few or many, or a class for an expanded clone.

clone size: NA
D gene: TRBD1
V gene: TRBV6-5
J gene: TRBJ2-1
CDR3 DNA: TGTGCCAGCAGCGGGACAGGGGGCCGCAATGAGCAGTTCTTC
CDR3 protein: CASSGTGGRNEQFF

clone size: NA
D gene: TRBD1
V gene: TRBV5-6
J gene: TRBJ1-2
CDR3 DNA: TGTGCCAGCAGCTCAGGGACAGAACCTTTGGTGTATGGCTACACCTTC
CDR3 protein: CASSSGTEPLVYGYTF

clone size: NA
D gene: NA
V gene: TRBV5-1
J gene: TRBJ2-1
CDR3 DNA: TGCGCCAGCAGCCCCGATCCGGGATCTAGGGAGCAGTTCTTC
CDR3 protein: CASSPDPGSREQFF

clone size: NA
D gene: NA
V gene: TRBV6-5
J gene: TRBJ2-7
CDR3 DNA: TGTGCCAGCAGTCCGATACCCCAGAGCTCCTACGAGCAGTACTTC
CDR3 protein: CASSPIPQSSYEQYF

clone size: NA
D gene: TRBD1
V gene: TRBV2
J gene: TRBJ2-4
CDR3 DNA: TGTGCCAGCAGGCGACAGGGGGGCTTAGCCAAAAACATTCAGTACTTC
CDR3 protein: CASRRQGGLAKNIQYF

clone size: NA
D gene: TRBD2
V gene: TRBV5-1
J gene: TRBJ2-3
CDR3 DNA: TGCGCCAGCAGCTTTCCGGGACTAGGAAGAGATACGCAGTATTTT
CDR3 protein: CASSFPGLGRDTQYF

clone size: NA
D gene: NA
V gene: TRBV15
J gene: TRBJ2-5
CDR3 DNA: TGTGCCACCAGCAGAGTGAAAGAGGTCCCGAGAGGACTATTCCAAGAGACCCAGTACTTC
CDR3 protein: CATSRVKEVPRGLFQETQYF

clone size: NA
D gene: TRBD2
V gene: TRBV6-5
J gene: TRBJ2-1
CDR3 DNA: TGTGCCAGCAGTTATAGGGCGGGGGGTAATGAGCAGTTCTTC
CDR3 protein: CASSYRAGGNEQFF

clone size: NA
D gene: NA
V gene: TRBV5-8
J gene: TRBJ1-2
CDR3 DNA: TGTGCCAGCAGCCTACGCCTCGGCGGCAACTATGGCTACACCTTC
CDR3 protein: CASSLRLGGNYGYTF

clone size: NA
D gene: NA
V gene: TRBV15
J gene: TRBJ2-5
CDR3 DNA: TGTGCCACCAGCAGGGGCGGGACTGGGAAGACCCAGTACTTC
CDR3 protein: CATSRGGTGKTQYF

clone size: few
D gene: TRBD1
V gene: TRBV7-9
J gene: TRBJ2-3
CDR3 DNA: TGTGCCAGCAGCCCCACAGGGGGTATAAGAGGAGATACGCAGTATTTT
CDR3 protein: CASSPTGGIRGDTQYF

clone size: NA
D gene: NA
V gene: TRBV18
J gene: TRBJ2-5
CDR3 DNA: TGTGCCAGCTCACCACATCTGCGGGCCCAGTACTTC
CDR3 protein: CASSPHLRAQYF

clone size: NA
D gene: NA
V gene: TRBV30
J gene: TRBJ1-1
CDR3 DNA: TGTGCCTGGAGTGTACCGCAGACTCCGGAAGCTTTCTTT
CDR3 protein: CAWSVPQTPEAFF

clone size: NA
D gene: TRBD2
V gene: TRBV6-5
J gene: TRBJ2-7
CDR3 DNA: TGTGCCAGCAGTTACGATGGCGGGAGTTCGTACGAGCAGTACTTC
CDR3 protein: CASSYDGGSSYEQYF

clone size: NA
D gene: TRBD1
V gene: TRBV5-4
J gene: TRBJ2-1
CDR3 DNA: TGTGCCAGCAGCGCCGACAGGGGCAGCTACAATGAGCAGTTCTTC
CDR3 protein: CASSADRGSYNEQFF

clone size: NA
D gene: NA
V gene: TRBV19
J gene: TRBJ1-1
CDR3 DNA: TGTGCCAGTAGTATAGGGGGCGGACCATCGAACACTGAAGCTTTCTTT
CDR3 protein: CASSIGGGPSNTEAFF

clone size: NA
D gene: TRBD1
V gene: TRBV5-1
J gene: TRBJ1-4
CDR3 DNA: TGCGCCAGCAGCGAAACAGGGGGAACTGGAAAACTGTTTTTT
CDR3 protein: CASSETGGTGKLFF

clone size: NA
D gene: NA
V gene: TRBV11-2
J gene: TRBJ2-3
CDR3 DNA: TGTGCCAGCAGCTTAGACCTTAGCACAGATACGCAGTATTTT
CDR3 protein: CASSLDLSTDTQYF

clone size: NA
D gene: NA
V gene: TRBV18
J gene: TRBJ2-2
CDR3 DNA: TGTGCCAGCTCAGCAACAGGGATGAACACCGGGGAGCTGTTTTTT
CDR3 protein: CASSATGMNTGELFF

clone size: few
D gene: NA
V gene: TRBV2
J gene: TRBJ2-7
CDR3 DNA: TGTGCCAGCGCAGGGGAGGGCGAGCAGTACTTC
CDR3 protein: CASAGEGEQYF

clone size: once
D gene: TRBD2
V gene: TRBV29-1
J gene: TRBJ2-1
CDR3 DNA: TGCAGCGTTGAACGAGGGAGGGCCTATGATAATGAGCAGTTCTTC
CDR3 protein: CSVERGRAYDNEQFF

clone size: NA
D gene: NA
V gene: TRBV4-2
J gene: TRBJ2-5
CDR3 DNA: TGTGCCAGCAGCCAGCCAGGGGAAGGTGAGACCCAGTACTTC
CDR3 protein: CASSQPGEGETQYF

clone size: NA
D gene: TRBD1
V gene: TRBV29-1
J gene: TRBJ1-2
CDR3 DNA: TGCAGCGTCAAGACAGGGAGGGACTATGGCTACACCTTC
CDR3 protein: CSVKTGRDYGYTF